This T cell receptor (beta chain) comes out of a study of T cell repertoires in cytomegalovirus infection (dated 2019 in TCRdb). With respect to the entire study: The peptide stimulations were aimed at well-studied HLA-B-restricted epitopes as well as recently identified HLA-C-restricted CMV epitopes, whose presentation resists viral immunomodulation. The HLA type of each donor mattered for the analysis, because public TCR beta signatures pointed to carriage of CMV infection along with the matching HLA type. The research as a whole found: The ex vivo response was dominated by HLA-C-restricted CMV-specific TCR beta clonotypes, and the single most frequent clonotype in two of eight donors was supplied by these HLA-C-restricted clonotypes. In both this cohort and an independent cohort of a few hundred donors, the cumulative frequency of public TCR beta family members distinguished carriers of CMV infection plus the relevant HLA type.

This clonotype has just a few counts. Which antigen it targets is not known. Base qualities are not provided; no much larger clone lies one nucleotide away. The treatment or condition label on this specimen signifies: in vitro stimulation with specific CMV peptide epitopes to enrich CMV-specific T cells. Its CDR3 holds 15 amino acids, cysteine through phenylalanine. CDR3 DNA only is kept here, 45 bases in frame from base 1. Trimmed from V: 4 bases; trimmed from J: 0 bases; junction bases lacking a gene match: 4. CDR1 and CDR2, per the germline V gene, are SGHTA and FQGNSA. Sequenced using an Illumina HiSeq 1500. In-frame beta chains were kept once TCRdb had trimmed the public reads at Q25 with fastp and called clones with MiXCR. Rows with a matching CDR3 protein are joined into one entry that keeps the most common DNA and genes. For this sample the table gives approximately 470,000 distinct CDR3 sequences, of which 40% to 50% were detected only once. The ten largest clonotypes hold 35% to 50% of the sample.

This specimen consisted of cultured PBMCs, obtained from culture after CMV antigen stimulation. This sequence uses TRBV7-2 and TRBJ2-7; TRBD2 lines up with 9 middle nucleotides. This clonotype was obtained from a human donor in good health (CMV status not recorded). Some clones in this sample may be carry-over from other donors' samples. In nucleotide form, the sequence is TGTGCCAGCAGCTCTGCGGGGGGGAGCTCCTACGAGCAGTACTTC. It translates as CASSSAGGSSYEQYF.